The rows below give T cell receptor beta chains drawn from one sample of a study of OX40 agonist ivuxolimab in advanced cancers. TCRdb's table, derived via immunoSEQ multiplex PCR, lists solely in-frame clones and lacks some. The data contain 20,000 to 25,000 clones, 84% of them singletons. The source material was CD4+ or CD8+ T cells sorted from blood, sampled in a trial of the OX40 agonist ivuxolimab. These receptors originate from an adult with an advanced solid tumor such as melanoma, head and neck, liver or kidney cancer. CDR3s include the opening cysteine and the closing phenylalanine or tryptophan.

j_call v_call cdr3_length cdr3_aa
TRBJ1-1 TRBV6-5 13 CASSPGRGTEAFF
TRBJ2-3 TRBV9 15 CASSGSGRPEDTQYF
TRBJ2-7 TRBV27 14 CASSFTPRGDEQYF
TRBJ1-2 TRBV7-9 17 CASSQETGPTLGYGYTF
TRBJ2-5 TRBV5-3 14 CASSLLLAQETQYF
TRBJ2-7 TRBV2 12 CASRAVAYEQYF
TRBJ2-7 TRBV10-3 15 CAISEEAGGGYEQYF
TRBJ1-1 TRBV5-6 16 CASSLAGGVKNTEAFF
TRBJ2-7 TRBV10-1 13 CASSVKGPYEQYF
TRBJ1-1 TRBV11-3 16 CASREDRAGGNTEAFF
TRBJ2-6 TRBV11-2 18 CASSLADNGGSGANVPTF
TRBJ2-7 TRBV28 13 CASSSSGTIEQYF
TRBJ2-7 TRBV7-9 15 CASSGTSGPRYEQYF
TRBJ2-7 TRBV4-1 12 CASSQEGVEQYF
TRBJ2-1 TRBV7-7 14 CASSLDVGGNEQFF
TRBJ2-1 TRBV28 15 CASSLMGGLSNEQFF
TRBJ2-1 TRBV7-7 16 CASSSSPSGSYNEQFF
TRBJ2-5 TRBV6-5 15 CASSYRLARQETQYF
TRBJ1-1 TRBV6-4 13 CASREFPNTEAFF
TRBJ2-7 TRBV13 15 CASSSGGGRASEQYF
TRBJ2-1 TRBV5-4 14 CASSWGPPPNEQFF
TRBJ1-2 TRBV6-6 15 CASSSGTGDNYGYTF
TRBJ2-2 TRBV28 16 CASSYTPTGTGGELFF
TRBJ1-6 TRBV30 13 CAWRVDGSSPLHF
TRBJ2-7 TRBV5-1 15 CASSLGGTRDYEQYF
TRBJ2-3 TRBV10-2 16 CASSQDRGPGTDTQYF
TRBJ2-7 TRBV4-1 15 CASSQALAGPYEQYF
TRBJ1-1 TRBV6-5 14 CASSWTGGQTEAFF
TRBJ2-2 TRBV6-5 13 CASSYSRTGELFF
TRBJ2-1 TRBV10-3 14 CAISEVSLAGEQFF
TRBJ1-5 TRBV15 17 CATSNPDRGPSNQPQHF
TRBJ2-3 TRBV4-1 15 CASSQVGMSTDTQYF
TRBJ1-3 TRBV7-8 16 CASSPVDSHSGNTIYF
TRBJ1-3 TRBV5-6 16 CASSFIRTGTGNTIYF
TRBJ2-2 TRBV28 16 CASSLRLAANTGELFF
TRBJ2-7 TRBV10-3 13 CAISKDRSGEQYF
TRBJ2-3 TRBV15 16 CATSRTRTEATDTQYF
TRBJ2-5 TRBV27 14 CASSTRERLETQYF
TRBJ2-7 TRBV28 15 CASRESQGSGYEQYF
TRBJ2-7 TRBV6-1 15 CASSTGQASSYEQYF
TRBJ2-7 TRBV11-2 13 CASVLAGAGEQYF
TRBJ2-7 TRBV10-3 14 CAISDGSSGYEQYF
TRBJ1-5 TRBV27 17 CASTPTGPPGSNQPQHF
TRBJ2-7 TRBV6-1 13 CASSEGQTYEQYF
TRBJ1-5 TRBV2 15 CASSQVAPDDQPQHF
TRBJ2-7 TRBV4-1 15 CASSQGAGDSYEQYF
TRBJ2-1 TRBV4-1 15 CASSQDSESSDEQFF
TRBJ2-7 TRBV6-1 14 CASSGGTGGYEQYF
TRBJ1-1 TRBV27 14 CASSPRTANTEAFF